Sequencing of this TCR beta chain was carried out in a study of shared clonotypes between healthy human individuals (dated by TCRdb to the early 2020s). At the level of the whole study: The cohort included a few men and two women between 18 and 49 years of age. Each donor's leukapheresis produced roughly between roughly 0.85 and 10 billion PBMCs. To increase sequencing depth and limit assay-specific biases, different laboratories used diverse techniques to prepare libraries and sequence TCR repertoires. Per donor, three plates each were used for CD4 naive and CD4 memory, two for CD8 naive, and one for CD8 memory. The study deeply sequenced blood TCR repertoires of about 5 healthy adults to estimate repertoire size and the extent of clonotype sharing between individuals.

For the CD8 naive samples, CD45RO-negative cells were positively selected for CCR7, yielding a CD45RA+CCR7+ population from which TemRA cells were excluded. Donors were healthy HIV-negative adults with no recently reported acute infections or vaccinations. All donors were Caucasian adults living in Nashville, Tennessee, USA. After blood collection by leukapheresis, PBMCs were isolated using Ficoll-Histopaque density gradient centrifugation and then cryopreserved in the vapor phase of liquid nitrogen. Analytical flow cytometry was used to check the purity and quantity of each magnetically sorted T cell population. Genomic DNA was isolated from every sorted fraction and measured by UV absorbance on a Nanodrop 2000c. Broad study findings and their caveats: Naive subsets generally had larger estimated clonotype richness than memory subsets. Based on pairwise subsampling, the degree of clonotype sharing among donors was expected to be affected by sequencing depth. Sampling was limited to blood, and TCR repertoires in tissue likely differ from TCR repertoires in blood. The small number of donors limited the genetic and exposure-history diversity represented. Even with the large sequencing depth, rarefaction of the sorted-subset datasets indicated that sequencing was incomplete. When several donors were compared, the shared fraction of clonotypes was roughly 4.8% for naive CD4, less than 4% for naive CD8, more than 2% for memory CD4, and 0.35% to 0.5% for memory CD8. Clonotypes shared by all four sorted-subset donors showed higher generation probabilities than non-shared clonotypes.

Comment on this clone: It lacks a known antigen. Base qualities are not provided; no much larger clone lies one nucleotide away.

Using the deep immunoSEQ assay, multiplex PCR amplified TCR CDR3 regions from genomic DNA. For each cell subset, the extracted genomic DNA was distributed evenly across all wells of several immunoSEQ 96-well plates, and each plate served as one replicate. For sorted subsets, each replicate PCR was loaded with approximately 0.2 ug genomic DNA, equivalent to 30,000 to 35,000 T cell genomes. Purified libraries were quantified with a Qubit 3.0 fluorometer, sized on a Bioanalyzer 2100, and re-quantified with the KAPA Library Quantification kit. A separate single-read 150-cycle Illumina NextSeq 550 flow cell was used to sequence each immunoSEQ 96-well plate. Turning to the authors' computational methods: Because the immunoSEQ output held only junctional sequences and lacked quality scores, the filtering could not match the filtering applied to full-length reads. To assign V/J genes and CDR3, sequences were annotated against IMGT germline references using PyIR, a Python wrapper for IgBLAST v1.9. Reads were removed for weak V/J assignments (E-value above 1e-6), missing CDR3, stop codons, out-of-frame junctions, or ambiguous translated residues. V3J clonotypes were defined as sequences sharing an identical inferred V gene, J gene, and CDR3 amino acid sequence. Percentage overlap between repertoires was computed as shared unique clonotypes divided by the size of the smaller repertoire. Richness of each repertoire was evaluated using RTK rarefaction, the Chao1 estimator, and Recon v2.1 estimates of unobserved clonotypes. OLGA was used to compute generation probabilities for all TCRbeta clonotypes that the gDNA method yielded from a few donors. TCRdb holds this immuneACCESS table with in-frame rearrangements only. Some clones are missing; in checked studies, unresolved V genes explain under half, and the rest has no known cause. The DNA gave D and trimming, while V, J and clone size come from that table. The sample profile shows about 2 million clones; about 95% of them were found once. The ten largest clones capture 1% to 1.5% of the sample.

The CDR3 numbers 16 residues from cysteine through phenylalanine. Of all the DNA, just the CDR3 is kept, 48 bases in frame from base 1. The junction shows trimming of 5 bases on V and 0 bases on J, and the gene matches do not reach 5 bases of it. Looking up the germline V gene yields CDR1 SGHRS and CDR2 YFSETQ. The source of this sequence is a man aged 18 to 30 in good health. The chain is made from TRBV5-1 and TRBJ2-3, with 11 bases aligning to TRBD2. The sequenced material came from naive CD8+ T cells sorted from blood. The cell subset or site tag for this specimen amounts to: CD45RA+CCR7+. The DNA sequence reads TGCGCCAGCAGAGGACTAGCGGGCCTTAGCACAGATACGCAGTATTTT. This gives the protein CASRGLAGLSTDTQYF.